A single sample gave rise to the 14 T cell receptor beta chains below, sequenced in a study of early T cells in non-severe SARS-CoV-2 infection. TCRdb re-called the 5' RACE reads through MiXCR, storing one row per CDR3 protein. Among 70,000 to 90,000 distinct CDR3 sequences listed, 15% to 17% were seen once. The specimen was whole blood. The receptors here all came from an adult who was a healthcare worker with PCR-confirmed SARS-CoV-2 infection or an uninfected control (not recorded which).

This clonotype was observed many times. This chain uses TRBV19 with TRBJ1-5; TRBD1 matches 8 bases. In germline, CDR1 is LNHDA, CDR2 SQIVND (reference sequence). The CDR3 is 15 residues long. The trim removed 6 bases at V and 4 bases at J, leaving 8 bases unmatched. As DNA, the CDR3 is TGTGCCAGTAGGGGGCAGGGGGCGAATAATCAGCCCCAGCATTTT. This codes for CASRGQGANNQPQHF. The whole variable domain, filled in from reference TRBV19 and TRBJ1-5, reads DGGITQSPKYLFRKEGQNVTLSCEQNLNHDAMYWYRQDPGQGLRLIYYSQIVNDFQKGDIAEGYSVSREKKESFPLTVTSAQKNPTAFYLCASRGQGANNQPQHFGDGTRLSIL.

The rearrangement joins TRBV28 to TRBJ2-7; TRBD2 might be the D (6 bases). The germline gives CDR1 MDHEN, CDR2 SYDVKM. The CDR3 covers 14 residues. V lost 6 bases to trimming and J lost 6 bases, with 18 bases between them. This CDR3 reads CASRSLNRGSEQYF. CDR3 bases: TGTGCCAGCAGATCTCTAAACCGGGGGAGCGAGCAGTACTTC. Looking up the rest from reference TRBV28 and TRBJ2-7 gives the full variable domain: DVKVTQSSRYLVKRTGEKVFLECVQDMDHENMFWYRQDPGLGLRLIYFSYDVKMKEKGDIPEGYSVSREKKERFSLILESASTNQTSMYLCASRSLNRGSEQYFGPGTRLTVT.

This chain uses TRBV12-3 or TRBV12-4 with TRBJ1-1, with 9 bases identical to TRBD1. CDR3 size: 15 residues. After removal of 6 bases from V and 6 bases from J, the junction contained 11 bases not matched to a gene. CDR3 DNA: TGTGCCAGCAGAAGAGTGGGACAGGGTGCCGCTGAAGCTTTCTTT. Its translation is CASRRVGQGAAEAFF.

This clonotype counts as medium-sized. The chain couples TRBV29-1 to TRBJ2-7, with D tentatively TRBD2 (5 bases). Germline V gives CDR1 SQVTM, CDR2 ANQGSEA. Trimming pared 0 bases from V and 7 bases from J, leaving 10 bases between. The CDR3 totals 12 residues. The CDR3 DNA follows: TGCAGCGTTGAAGAAGGTCGAGGGGAGCAGTACTTC. This codes for CSVEEGRGEQYF.

The chain is built from TRBV18 and TRBJ2-3, with D perhaps TRBD2 (5 bases). Germline V gene lookup returns CDR1 KGHSH and CDR2 LQKENI. V was pared by 3 bases and J by 4 bases, with 11 bases between. The CDR3 extends over 14 amino acids. DNA for the CDR3: TGTGCCAGCTCACCCCCGGGATCAGCAGATACGCAGTATTTT. Translating gives CASSPPGSADTQYF.

This clonotype has ten or more counts. The genes are TRBV4-2 and TRBJ1-2; D gene unclear. The CDR3 length is 16 residues. Trimming removed 0 bases at V and 2 bases at J, with 13 bases between. The germline V gene has CDR1 LGHNA and CDR2 YNFKEQ. CDR3 nucleotide sequence: TGTGCCAGCAGCCAAGAGATGGAGACGCTCAACTATGGCTACACCTTC. Protein sequence: CASSQEMETLNYGYTF.

At least ten counts were recorded for this clonotype. The chain carries TRBV29-1 and TRBJ1-5, with 7 bases fitting TRBD1. V shed 4 bases, J shed 7 bases, and the junction held 7 bases outside the gene matches. The CDR3 spans 13 residues. CDR1 and CDR2 from the germline V gene are SQVTM and ANQGSEA. The CDR3 reads CSVGIGGDQPQHF. The CDR3 DNA reads TGCAGCGTTGGAATAGGGGGCGACCAGCCCCAGCATTTT.

This clonotype came up a few times. The genes are TRBV11-2 and TRBJ1-6; 8 nucleotides match TRBD1. CDR3 length equals 16 residues. V dropped 2 bases and J dropped 6; count of bases not matched to a gene: 6. Per the germline V gene, CDR1 is SGHAT and CDR2 is FQNNGV. The DNA of the CDR3 is TGTGCCAGCAGCTTAATGGCTGGACAGGGTAATTCACCCCTCCACTTT. Its translation is CASSLMAGQGNSPLHF.

This clonotype was seen only a few times. The chain links TRBV7-2 to TRBJ2-7; 12 positions agree with TRBD1. The CDR3 runs to 15 residues. The germline CDR1 and CDR2 sequences are SGHTA and FQGNSA. Germline trimming cut 3 bases from V and 7 bases from J; bases unmatched to any gene: 7. The CDR3: CASSFRDRGPAEQYF. CDR3 sequence (DNA): TGTGCCAGCAGCTTCCGGGACAGGGGGCCCGCTGAGCAGTACTTC.

This chain connects TRBV29-1 to TRBJ2-2, with D possibly TRBD2 on 5 matching bases. V lost 2 bases and J lost 4, with 14 bases in between. Germline assignment: CDR1 SQVTM and CDR2 ANQGSEA. The CDR3 spans 15 residues. The CDR3 spells CSVEMGGGRTGELFF. CDR3 sequence (DNA): TGCAGCGTTGAAATGGGTGGCGGGCGCACCGGGGAGCTGTTTTTT.

The chain has TRBV6-5 and TRBJ2-1; TRBD1 aligns across 8 bases. This CDR3 is built from 16 residues. The J segment lost 5 bases and the V segment lost 4 bases, leaving 10 bases of the junction unmatched. Germline assignment: CDR1 MNHEY and CDR2 SVGAGI. This CDR3 is CASSLLNQGANNEQFF. For the CDR3, the DNA is TGTGCCAGCAGTTTACTCAACCAGGGGGCGAACAATGAGCAGTTCTTC.

This clonotype was picked up many times. This chain connects TRBV28 to TRBJ2-7; 8 bases match TRBD2. The CDR3 is 16 amino acids. CDR1 and CDR2 from the germline V gene are MDHEN and SYDVKM. J lost 0 bases, V lost 1 base, and 5 bases had no gene match. The CDR3 protein is CASSLSPAGVSYEQYF. The CDR3 DNA reads as TGTGCCAGCAGTTTATCTCCAGCGGGGGTCTCCTACGAGCAGTACTTC.

The chain combines TRBV20-1 with TRBJ2-5, with D tentatively TRBD2 (5 bases). Germline V gene sequence: CDR1 DFQATT, CDR2 SNEGSKA (reference sequence). This CDR3 has 13 amino acids. Trimming pared 3 bases from V and 5 bases from J, leaving 13 bases between. The CDR3, as DNA: TGCAGTGCTAGGTCGACTATGGGTGAGACCCAGTACTTC. It encodes CSARSTMGETQYF.

This clonotype has just a few counts. The J gene is TRBJ2-1, the V gene TRBV7-3; D gene unclear. Germline assignment: CDR1 SGHTA and CDR2 FQGTGA. V lost 1 base to trimming and J lost 0 bases, with 7 bases between them. This CDR3 is built from 15 residues. The CDR3 sequence: CASSLSLGSYNEQFF. CDR3 nucleotide sequence: TGTGCCAGCAGCTTAAGTCTCGGCTCCTACAATGAGCAGTTCTTC. Supplemented by reference TRBV7-3 and TRBJ2-1, the full variable domain reads GAGVSQTPSNKVTEKGKYVELRCDPISGHTALYWYRQSLGQGPEFLIYFQGTGAADDSGLPNDRFFAVRPEGSVSTLKIQRTERGDSAVYLCASSLSLGSYNEQFFGPGTRLTVL.